The 24 T cell receptor beta chains given below trace back to one sample, sequenced in a study of blood T cell repertoires in COVID-19. Clones were read by immunoSEQ multiplex PCR, and TCRdb kept only the in-frame ones, dropping some. The profile covers tens of thousands of clones, with roughly 84% appearing a single time and around 15% taken by the ten largest. The sequenced material came from peripheral blood. These receptor sequences come from a man aged 60-69 years with COVID-19, enrolled during active disease.

This clone has only a few counts. The rearrangement joins TRBV2 to TRBJ1-4; TRBD1 aligns across 8 bases. Germline CDR1 reads SNHLY; CDR2 reads FYNNEI. V lost 6 bases to trimming and J lost 7 bases; unmatched junction nucleotides: 7. CDR3 length: 14 amino acids. The CDR3 bases are TGTGCCAGCAGGCAACAGGGGGACGGTGAAAAACTGTTTTTT. This encodes CASRQQGDGEKLFF.

The V gene is TRBV29-1, the J gene TRBJ2-3, with 8 positions matching TRBD2. The length of the CDR3 is 15 residues. Germline assignment: CDR1 SQVTM and CDR2 ANQGSEA. V dropped 0 bases and J dropped 3; count of bases not matched to a gene: 5. The CDR3 nucleotides read TGCAGCGTTGAAGAAGCGGGAGAAGGAACAGATACGCAGTATTTT. This translates into CSVEEAGEGTDTQYF.

V usage is TRBV18 and J usage is TRBJ2-7, with 11 bases aligning to TRBD1. The trim removed 3 bases at V and 3 bases at J, leaving 1 base unmatched. Germline V lookup: CDR1 KGHSH, CDR2 LQKENI. CDR3 size: 14 residues. Written as DNA, the CDR3 is TGTGCCAGCTCACCCGGGACAGGGGGCTACGAGCAGTACTTC. Translated, it gives CASSPGTGGYEQYF.

This clone was picked up a small number of times. V gene TRBV7-3 combines with J gene TRBJ2-1, with 7 bases fitting TRBD1. The CDR3 is 15 amino acids. The V gene's germline CDR1 is SGHTA and CDR2 FQGTGA. V was clipped by 5 bases and J by 1 base; unmatched bases: 5. The CDR3 DNA is TGTGCCAGCAGCCAAACAGGGGAGTCCTACAATGAGCAGTTCTTC. It translates to CASSQTGESYNEQFF.

The rearrangement uses TRBV24-1 and TRBJ1-2; TRBD1 matches 9 bases. V trimming: 9 bases; J trimming: 2 bases; junction bases outside the gene matches: 6. The CDR3 length is 14 residues. Germline V lookup: CDR1 KGHDR, CDR2 SFDVKD. This CDR3 is CATADRGGNYGYTF. The CDR3 nucleotides read TGTGCCACCGCTGACAGGGGGGGGAACTATGGCTACACCTTC.

This sequence joins TRBV5-1 and TRBJ2-7; 9 nucleotides line up with TRBD1. The CDR3 runs to 15 residues. Germline V lookup: CDR1 SGHRS, CDR2 YFSETQ. V was pared by 4 bases and J by 4 bases, with 9 bases of the junction left unmatched. CDR3 bases: TGCGCCAGCAGCAGACCCGGGACAGGGATTTACGAGCAGTACTTC. Its protein product is CASSRPGTGIYEQYF.

This clone was counted a few times. The chain recombines TRBV6-5 with TRBJ2-7; 8 bases match TRBD1. CDR1 is MNHEY and CDR2 is SVGAGI in the germline V gene. Trimming took 6 bases from V and 4 from J; bases not matched to a gene: 5. The CDR3 length is 13 residues. In nucleotides, the CDR3 is TGTGCCAGCAGCAGGACAGGGACTTACGAGCAGTACTTC. Translated: CASSRTGTYEQYF.

The genes are TRBV28 and TRBJ1-3; no definite D call. The CDR3 loop spans 10 amino acids. Germline CDR1 reads MDHEN; CDR2 reads SYDVKM. Trimming left V 8 bases short and J 4 bases short, with 3 bases between. CDR3 bases: TGTGCCAGCGCGGGAAACACCATATATTTT. Translating gives CASAGNTIYF.

The chain couples TRBV18 to TRBJ1-1, with a tentative D call TRBD1 (6 bases). The ends were cut back, 0 bases at V and 1 base at J, with 12 bases in the middle. This CDR3 region has 16 residues. Germline CDR1 reads KGHSH; CDR2 reads LQKENI. The CDR3 nucleotides read TGTGCCAGCTCACCACCGGGGGGGGCTGGGAACACTGAAGCTTTCTTT. This translates into CASSPPGGAGNTEAFF.

This clone was recorded once. The CDR3 DNA reads TGTGCCAGTAGTACTCAAGCTGGGACAGGGTCAGATACGCAGTATTTT. It yields the protein CASSTQAGTGSDTQYF. The rearrangement links TRBV19 to TRBJ2-3; the match to TRBD1 covers 9 bases. The CDR3 is made up of 16 amino acids. V lost 4 bases to trimming and J lost 4 bases; unmatched junction nucleotides: 9. Germline V lookup: CDR1 LNHDA, CDR2 SQIVND (reference sequence).

The genes are TRBV6-7 and TRBJ1-5, with 8 bases identical to TRBD1. TRBV6-7 is designated an ORF whose function remains uncertain. Trimming removed 5 bases from V and 10 bases from J; junction bases left unmatched: 13. The CDR3 consists of 15 residues. CDR3 region: CASSQPSTGAGPQHF. The CDR3 DNA reads as TGTGCCAGCAGTCAGCCCTCGACAGGGGCGGGCCCCCAGCATTTT.

The V gene is TRBV7-2, the J gene TRBJ1-6, with TRBD1 matching 8 bases. The ends lost 5 bases at V and 7 bases at J; junction bases unmatched: 13. The CDR3 totals 17 residues. CDR1 and CDR2 (germline): SGHTA, FQGNSA. For the CDR3, the DNA is TGTGCCAGCAGCGCCGTACAGGGGGGTGTCGGGAATTCACCCCTCCACTTT. Protein sequence: CASSAVQGGVGNSPLHF.

The sample holds one count of this clone. J is TRBJ2-2 and V is TRBV7-9, with 11 bases identical to TRBD2. The CDR3 spans 19 residues. Germline CDR1 SEHNR, CDR2 FQNEAQ (reference sequence). The V gene end was trimmed by 4 bases and the J gene end by 7 bases; junction bases not matched to a gene: 17. In DNA form, the CDR3 reads TGTGCCAGCAGCTCGCCGACTAGCGGGGCCGCTGGGAGGAGCGGGGAGCTGTTTTTT. Residues: CASSSPTSGAAGRSGELFF.

V gene TRBV6-6 combines with J gene TRBJ1-5; TRBD1 matches at 11 bases. The CDR3 has 16 amino acids. Germline V lookup: CDR1 MNHNY, CDR2 SVGAGI (reference sequence). The V segment lost 5 bases and the J segment 3 bases; nucleotides outside the gene matches: 6. The CDR3 bases are TGTGCCAGCAGTCAAGGGACAGGGGGTTCCAATCAGCCCCAGCATTTT. Translating gives CASSQGTGGSNQPQHF.

This clone was picked up a small number of times. J is TRBJ2-3 and V is TRBV6-1, with a possible D match to TRBD1 (5 bases). CDR3 size: 16 residues. Trimming removed 4 bases from V and 0 bases from J, with 14 bases in between. Germline V lookup: CDR1 MNHNS, CDR2 SASEGT. The CDR3 DNA is TGTGCCAGCAGTGTTAGGGGCCCAGACAGCACAGATACGCAGTATTTT. It yields the protein CASSVRGPDSTDTQYF.

The V gene is TRBV14, the J gene TRBJ2-1; no reliable D call. The CDR3 spans 14 residues. Deletions cut 2 bases from V and 5 bases from J, with 10 bases between. Germline-derived CDR1 and CDR2 are SGHDN and FVKESK. CDR3 protein: CASSQFYSHNEQFF. CDR3 nucleotides: TGTGCCAGCAGCCAATTTTATAGTCACAATGAGCAGTTCTTC.

This rearrangement joins TRBV2 to TRBJ1-5; D unresolved. The germline CDR1 and CDR2 sequences are SNHLY and FYNNEI. The CDR3 contains 14 residues. Deletions cut 7 bases from V and 2 bases from J, with 12 bases between. CDR3: CASKREVGNQPQHF. DNA of the CDR3: TGTGCCAGCAAAAGGGAGGTTGGCAATCAGCCCCAGCATTTT.

The chain carries TRBV6-5 and TRBJ1-1; no reliable D call. Germline CDR1 and CDR2: MNHEY and SVGAGI. V dropped 6 bases and J dropped 4 bases, with 12 bases sitting between them. The CDR3 consists of 13 residues. The CDR3: CASRTFSATEAFF. The CDR3 DNA reads as TGTGCCAGCAGGACATTCTCAGCCACTGAAGCTTTCTTT.

The rearrangement joins TRBV5-1 to TRBJ1-2; D may be TRBD1 (6 bases). The CDR3 consists of 14 residues. V lost 4 bases and J 6 bases, leaving 16 bases between the germline ends. The germline gives CDR1 SGHRS, CDR2 YFSETQ. The CDR3 loop reads CASSTQTGTHGYTF. As DNA, the CDR3 is TGCGCCAGCAGCACCCAGACAGGCACCCATGGCTACACCTTC.

The gene calls are TRBV7-9 and TRBJ2-3; a possible D gene is TRBD2 (5 bases). This CDR3 is 12 amino acids long. The V and J ends lost 6 bases and 6 bases respectively, with 10 bases between them. Germline loops: CDR1 SEHNR, CDR2 FQNEAQ (reference sequence). CDR3 region: CASRITGDTQYF. The DNA of the CDR3 is TGTGCCAGCAGAATAACGGGGGATACGCAGTATTTT.

The V gene is TRBV9, the J gene TRBJ1-2; weak D call: TRBD1 (6 bases). V dropped 3 bases and J dropped 5 bases, with 11 bases sitting between them. The CDR3 is 13 residues long. Germline assignment: CDR1 SGDLS and CDR2 YYNGEE. The CDR3 DNA follows: TGTGCCAGCAGCGGAGACCAGGGGTATGGCTACACCTTC. Amino acids: CASSGDQGYGYTF.

This clone showed up just a few times. V gene TRBV11-2 combines with J gene TRBJ1-4, with 7 bases that match TRBD1. Looked up from germline, CDR1 is SGHAT and CDR2 is FQNNGV. J was trimmed by 4 bases and V by 3 bases; bases with no gene match: 5. The CDR3 is 15 residues long. CDR3: CASSFRGTVNEKLFF. CDR3 DNA sequence: TGTGCCAGCAGCTTTAGGGGGACAGTTAATGAAAAACTGTTTTTT. The entire variable domain, with the rest obtained from reference TRBV11-2 and TRBJ1-4, is as follows: EAGVAQSPRYKIIEKRQSVAFWCNPISGHATLYWYQQILGQGPKLLIQFQNNGVVDDSQLPKDRFSAERLKGVDSTLKIQPAKLEDSAVYLCASSFRGTVNEKLFFGSGTQLSVL.

For this clone: Other nucleotide sequences from this sample produce the same CDR3. The chain's CDR3 is CATSEGTVGGEQFF. CDR3 in DNA: TGTGCCACCAGTGAGGGGACTGTGGGAGGTGAGCAGTTCTTC. The chain uses TRBV24-1 and TRBJ2-1; the D gene is possibly TRBD2 (6 bases). CDR3 length equals 14 residues. CDR1 KGHDR and CDR2 SFDVKD come from the germline V gene. V was trimmed by 4 bases and J by 9 bases, leaving 15 bases between them.

This clone was recorded only once. The gene calls are TRBV7-3 and TRBJ2-2; TRBD1 matches at 7 bases. Germline V gene lookup returns CDR1 SGHTA and CDR2 FQGTGA. With 5 bases clipped from V and 0 bases from J, the junction kept 3 bases outside the gene matches. This CDR3 is built from 15 residues. The DNA for the CDR3 is TGTGCCAGCAGCCCCGGGACAGCGAACACCGGGGAGCTGTTTTTT. The encoded protein is CASSPGTANTGELFF. Supplemented by reference TRBV7-3 and TRBJ2-2, the full variable domain reads GAGVSQTPSNKVTEKGKYVELRCDPISGHTALYWYRQSLGQGPEFLIYFQGTGAADDSGLPNDRFFAVRPEGSVSTLKIQRTERGDSAVYLCASSPGTANTGELFFGEGSRLTVL.